The T cell receptor (beta chain) under discussion was sequenced for a study of T cells in Graves' hyperthyroidism and ophthalmopathy. J gave up 8 bases and V 4 bases, and 8 bases lay outside the gene matches. The germline V gene encodes CDR1 SGDLS and CDR2 YYNGEE. The CDR3 runs 14 residues. RNA transcripts gave rise to amplified TCR beta CDR3 regions. In the first-round RT-PCR of the TCR CDR3, the HTBI primer set was used. MiXCR, applied by TCRdb to the multiplex PCR reads, yields one record per CDR3 protein. The repertoire includes around 570,000 distinct CDR3 sequences, less than 20% of them detected once, and 45% to 50% sits in the top ten. Lactation, pregnancy, other autoimmune disease or uncontrolled infection led to exclusion of patients. Clinical symptoms, serum thyroxine, TRAb, thyroid ultrasound and orbital computed tomography established diagnosis.

The chain joins TRBV9 to TRBJ2-1; 8 bases line up with TRBD1. The sequenced material came from blood. The clonotype originates from a man aged 40-49 years with Graves' ophthalmopathy. This CDR3 is CASSPGQGFYEQFF. The CDR3 DNA reads as TGTGCCAGCAGCCCCGGACAGGGATTCTATGAGCAGTTCTTC.